This record covers a single TCR beta chain. The data originate from a study of blood T cell repertoires in COVID-19. Overall study context: Samples taken during acute and convalescent COVID-19 were collected in the United States, Italy and Spain. PBMCs, B-cell-depleted T cells, or T cells were the source of the cDNA or gDNA that made up the material.

The CDR3 contains 16 residues. In the source study's methods: For nucleated cells, counts were estimated from reference gene primer amplification. Sequenced by immunoSEQ multiplex PCR; TCRdb stores in-frame clones only, minus some. V and J calls and clone size are given by that table; D and trimming were obtained from the DNA. Of under 250,000 clones in the sample, 80% to 85% are singletons; the top ten hold about 2.1%. This chain uses TRBV12-2 with TRBJ1-5; the DNA was not compared with TRBD1, the D call given in the table. TRBV12-2 is noted as a pseudogene. The sequence was obtained from a woman aged 55-69 years with acute or convalescent COVID-19. Sample: peripheral blood. CDR3 bases: TGTGCAAGTCGCTTAGATGGCGGACAGAGGGATCAGCCCCAGCATTTT. Its translation is CASRLDGGQRDQPQHF.